Listed below are T cell receptor beta chains from one sample, sequenced in a study of shared clonotypes between healthy human individuals. Generated by immunoSEQ multiplex PCR, the TCRdb table keeps only in-frame clones and is missing some. The repertoire holds about 1.5 million clones, with 95% to 99% as singletons. Input material: naive CD4+ T cells sorted from blood. The receptors here all came from a man aged 30-40 years in good health. Each CDR3 is given with its conserved first and last residue. A D gene is named only where the DNA matches it firmly. The size field is filled for only some rows; it gives once, few, many or a size class.

NA TRBJ1-5 once TRBV10-3 TGTGCCATCAGTCGGGACGGTAGCAATCAGCCCCAGCATTTT CAISRDGSNQPQHF
NA TRBJ2-1 NA TRBV11-2 TGTGCCAGCAGCTTAGGCGTTTTGTCCTACAATGAGCAGTTCTTC CASSLGVLSYNEQFF
NA TRBJ2-7 NA TRBV6-1 TGTGCCATCCTTAAGGGGTTGGGGAGCTCCTACGAGCAGTACTTC CAILKGLGSSYEQYF
NA TRBJ2-5 NA TRBV7-2 TGTGCCAGCTCGAAAGGGTTCTGGGGGCAAGAGACCCAGTACTTC CASSKGFWGQETQYF
NA TRBJ2-7 NA TRBV5-4 TGTGCCAGCAGCTTAAAAGGCCACGAGCAGTACTTC CASSLKGHEQYF
TRBD2 TRBJ2-2 NA TRBV7-8 TGTGCCAGCAGCTTAAGCCTAGCGGGAGGGCCGAACGGGGAGCTGTTTTTT CASSLSLAGGPNGELFF
NA TRBJ2-7 NA TRBV28 TGTGCCAGCGGACGTCGAGGGAGGTTCGAGCAGTACTTC CASGRRGRFEQYF
NA TRBJ2-1 NA TRBV19 TGTGCCAGTAGTTTTGGCCCTGCCGGGCAGTTCTTC CASSFGPAGQFF
TRBD2 TRBJ2-7 NA TRBV10-2 TGCGCCAGCACCCCCTCCGGGGGAGGGCCCGACGAGCAGTACTTC CASTPSGGGPDEQYF
NA TRBJ2-7 NA TRBV29-1 TGCAGCGCTCAAACCGGGGGAGGGCAGTACTTC CSAQTGGGQYF
NA TRBJ2-5 NA TRBV5-1 TGCGCCAGCAGTAGTGGGGGGCAGCGAGAGACCCAGTACTTC CASSSGGQRETQYF
NA TRBJ2-7 NA TRBV15 TGTGCCACCAGCAGAGATAGGAGCCTCTACGAGCAGTACTTC CATSRDRSLYEQYF
NA TRBJ2-5 NA TRBV9 TGTGCCAGCAGCCCAACCACTAGGGGGGAGACCCAGTACTTC CASSPTTRGETQYF
NA TRBJ2-5 NA TRBV11-3 TGTGCCAGCAGCCCCCGTGGTGAGACCCAGTACTTC CASSPRGETQYF
TRBD2 TRBJ2-2 NA TRBV5-4 TGTGCCAGCAGCTTGCCTAGCGGGAAGGCCACCGGGGAGCTGTTTTTT CASSLPSGKATGELFF
NA TRBJ1-2 NA TRBV19 TGTGCCAGTAGTACTCCCTCACCACCACTGGCTTCTCTTTATGGCTACACCTTC CASSTPSPPLASLYGYTF
TRBD2 TRBJ2-7 NA TRBV7-9 TGTGCCAGCATAACCCTGAGGACTAGCAACTACGAGCAGTACTTC CASITLRTSNYEQYF
NA TRBJ1-1 NA TRBV5-6 TGTGCCAGCAGCTTTTGGTCTGCTTTGGTACCGAACACTGAAGCTTTCTTT CASSFWSALVPNTEAFF
TRBD1 TRBJ2-1 NA TRBV29-1 TGCAGCGTTACGCCTACCCGGGACAGGGGCGGCAATGAGCAGTTCTTC CSVTPTRDRGGNEQFF
NA TRBJ2-1 NA TRBV9 TGTGCCAGCAGCCCGCGAGGGGGGGGCCCCAATGAGCAGTTCTTC CASSPRGGGPNEQFF
NA TRBJ1-1 NA TRBV5-1 TGCGCCAGCAGCTTGTTCGCGGGGGCCAATGAAGCTTTCTTT CASSLFAGANEAFF
NA TRBJ1-3 NA TRBV7-9 TGTGCCAGCAGCCGCGGGAACACCATATATTTT CASSRGNTIYF
NA TRBJ1-2 NA TRBV7-2 TGTGCCAGCAGCTTAAAGATCGGTGGCTACACCTTC CASSLKIGGYTF
NA TRBJ2-2 NA TRBV9 TGTGCCAGCAGCGTAGCAGCTGGGGCGCCCACCGGGGAGCTGTTTTTT CASSVAAGAPTGELFF
TRBD2 TRBJ2-3 NA TRBV7-2 TGTGCCAGCAGCTCCCCTGCTGGGGGAGGGGATACGCAGTATTTT CASSSPAGGGDTQYF
NA TRBJ2-1 NA TRBV29-1 TGCAGCGTCGCCACTAGGGAGACCTACAATGAGCAGTTCTTC CSVATRETYNEQFF
NA TRBJ2-7 NA TRBV10-2 TGCGCCAGCAGTGAGTCGAGGACGGGAGCTGTATACGAGCAGTACTTC CASSESRTGAVYEQYF
TRBD2 TRBJ2-1 NA TRBV11-2 TGTGCCAGCAGCTCCGAACCTCTGCTAGCGGCTGAGCAGTTCTTC CASSSEPLLAAEQFF
NA TRBJ1-2 NA TRBV9 TGTGCCAGCAGCGTCGACAGCTATGGCTACACCTTC CASSVDSYGYTF
NA TRBJ1-2 NA TRBV28 TGTGCCAGCAGTCCCCTGCCTCACTATGGCTACACCTTC CASSPLPHYGYTF
NA TRBJ1-3 NA TRBV7-3 TGTGCCAGCAGCTCTAGAGACACCATATATTTT CASSSRDTIYF